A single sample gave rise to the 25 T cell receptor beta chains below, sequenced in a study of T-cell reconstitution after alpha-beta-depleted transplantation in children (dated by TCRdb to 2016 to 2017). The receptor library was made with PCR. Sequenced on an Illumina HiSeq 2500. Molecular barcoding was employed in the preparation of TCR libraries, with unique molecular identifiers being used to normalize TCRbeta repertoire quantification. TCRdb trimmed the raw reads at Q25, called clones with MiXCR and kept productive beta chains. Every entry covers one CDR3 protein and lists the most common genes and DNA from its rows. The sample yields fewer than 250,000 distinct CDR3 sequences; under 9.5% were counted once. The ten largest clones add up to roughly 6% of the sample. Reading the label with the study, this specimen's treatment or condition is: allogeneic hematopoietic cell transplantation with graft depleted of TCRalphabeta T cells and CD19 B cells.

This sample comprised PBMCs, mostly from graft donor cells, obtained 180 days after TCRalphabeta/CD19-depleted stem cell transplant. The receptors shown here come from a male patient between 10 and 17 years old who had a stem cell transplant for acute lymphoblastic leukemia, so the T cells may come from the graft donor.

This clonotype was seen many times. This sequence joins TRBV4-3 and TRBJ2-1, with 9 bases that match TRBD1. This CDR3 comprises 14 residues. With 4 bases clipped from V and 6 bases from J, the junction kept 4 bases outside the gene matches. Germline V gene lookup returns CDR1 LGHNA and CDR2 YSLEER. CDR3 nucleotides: TGCGCCAGCAGCCGGGGGGACAGGGTCAATGAGCAGTTCTTC. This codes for CASSRGDRVNEQFF.

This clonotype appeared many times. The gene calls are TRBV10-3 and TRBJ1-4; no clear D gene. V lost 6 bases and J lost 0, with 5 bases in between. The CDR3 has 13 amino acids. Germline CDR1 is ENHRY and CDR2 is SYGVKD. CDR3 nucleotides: TGTGCCATCAGGGCAGCAACTAATGAAAAACTGTTTTTT. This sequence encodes CAIRAATNEKLFF.

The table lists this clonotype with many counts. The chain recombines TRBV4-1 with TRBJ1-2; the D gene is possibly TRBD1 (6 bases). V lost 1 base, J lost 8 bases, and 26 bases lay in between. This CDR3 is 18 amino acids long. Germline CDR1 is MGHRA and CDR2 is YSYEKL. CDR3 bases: TGCGCCAGCAGCCAAGCCTGGACTGCAGGGGCCCAGGGAGTAGGCTACACCTTC. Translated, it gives CASSQAWTAGAQGVGYTF.

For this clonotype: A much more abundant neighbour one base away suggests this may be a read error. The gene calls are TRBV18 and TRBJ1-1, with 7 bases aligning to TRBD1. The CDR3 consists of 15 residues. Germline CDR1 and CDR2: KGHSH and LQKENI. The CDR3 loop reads CASSPVAGGGTEALF. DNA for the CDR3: TGTGCCAGCTCACCAGTCGCAGGGGGGGGGACTGAAGCTCTCTTT.

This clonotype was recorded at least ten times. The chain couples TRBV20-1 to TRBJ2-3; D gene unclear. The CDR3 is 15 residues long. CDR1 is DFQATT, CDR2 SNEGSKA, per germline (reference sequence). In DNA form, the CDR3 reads TGCAGCGGCGGTTTTTTAAGCCCTGGCACAGATACGCAGTATTTT. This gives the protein CSGGFLSPGTDTQYF.

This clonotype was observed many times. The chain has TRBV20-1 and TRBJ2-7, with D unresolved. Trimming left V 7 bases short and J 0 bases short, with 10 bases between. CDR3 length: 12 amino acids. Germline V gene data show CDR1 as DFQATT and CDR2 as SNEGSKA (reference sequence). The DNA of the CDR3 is TGCAGTGGTAGTCCTAGCTCCTACGAGCAGTACTTC. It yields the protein CSGSPSSYEQYF.

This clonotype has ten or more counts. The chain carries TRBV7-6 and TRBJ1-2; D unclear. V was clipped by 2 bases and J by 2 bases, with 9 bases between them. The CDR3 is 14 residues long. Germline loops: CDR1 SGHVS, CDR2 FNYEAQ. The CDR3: CASSLTQANYGYTF. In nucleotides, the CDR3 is TGTGCCAGCAGCTTAACGCAGGCAAACTATGGCTACACCTTC. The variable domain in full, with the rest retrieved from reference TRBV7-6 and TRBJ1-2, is GAGVSQSPRYKVTKRGQDVALRCDPISGHVSLYWYRQALGQGPEFLTYFNYEAQQDKSGLPNDRFSAERPEGSISTLTIQRTEQRDSAMYRCASSLTQANYGYTFGSGTRLTVV.

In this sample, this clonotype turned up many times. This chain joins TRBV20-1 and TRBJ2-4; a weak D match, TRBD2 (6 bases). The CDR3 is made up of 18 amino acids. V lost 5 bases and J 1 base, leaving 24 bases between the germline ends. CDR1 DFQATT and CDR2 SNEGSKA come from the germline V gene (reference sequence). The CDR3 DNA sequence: TGCAGTGCTTCCTCCGTGGGGGGAATGTTGGCGGCCAAAAACATTCAGTACTTC. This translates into CSASSVGGMLAAKNIQYF.

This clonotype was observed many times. CDR3 sequence: CASSVQGGNEQFF. The CDR3 nucleotides read TGCGCCAGCAGTGTTCAGGGAGGCAATGAGCAGTTCTTC. The V call is TRBV5-1, the J call TRBJ2-1; maybe TRBD2 (6 bases). The CDR3 extends over 13 amino acids. CDR1 SGHRS and CDR2 YFSETQ come from the germline V gene. The V gene lost 5 bases and the J gene lost 6 bases, with 12 bases spanning the gap.

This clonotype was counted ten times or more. CDR3 in DNA: TGTGCCAGCAGTTACTCGAGACAGGGTTATACGCAGTATTTT. As protein: CASSYSRQGYTQYF. The rearrangement joins TRBV6-5 to TRBJ2-3; 7 positions agree with TRBD1. Trimming cost V 0 bases and J 7 bases; bases outside gene matches: 4. This CDR3 has 14 amino acids. Germline assignment: CDR1 MNHEY and CDR2 SVGAGI.

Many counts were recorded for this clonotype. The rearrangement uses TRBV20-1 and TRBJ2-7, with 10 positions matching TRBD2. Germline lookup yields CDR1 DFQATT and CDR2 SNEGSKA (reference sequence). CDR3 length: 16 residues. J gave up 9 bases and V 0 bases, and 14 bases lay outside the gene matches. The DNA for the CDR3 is TGCAGTGCTAGAGATAAGTCTAGCGGGGGTCGCGTTGGGCAGTACTTC. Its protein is CSARDKSSGGRVGQYF.

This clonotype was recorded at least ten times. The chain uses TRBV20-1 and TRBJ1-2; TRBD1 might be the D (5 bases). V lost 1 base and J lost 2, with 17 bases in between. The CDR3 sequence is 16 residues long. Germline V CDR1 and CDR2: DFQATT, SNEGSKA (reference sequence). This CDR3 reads CSARGGLRDGNYGYTF. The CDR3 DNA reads TGCAGTGCTAGAGGGGGCCTAAGGGACGGGAACTATGGCTACACCTTC.

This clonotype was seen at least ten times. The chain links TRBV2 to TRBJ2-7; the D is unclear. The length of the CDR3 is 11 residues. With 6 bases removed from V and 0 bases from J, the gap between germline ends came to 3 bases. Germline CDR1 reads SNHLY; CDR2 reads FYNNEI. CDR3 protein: CASSASYEQYF. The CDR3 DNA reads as TGTGCCAGCAGCGCCTCCTACGAGCAGTACTTC.

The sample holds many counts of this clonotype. CDR3 residues: CASSSYRGDNEQFF. The DNA of the CDR3 is TGTGCCAGCAGCTCCTACAGGGGCGACAATGAGCAGTTCTTC. The V call is TRBV11-2, the J call TRBJ2-1; 7 positions match TRBD1. V lost 4 bases and J lost 5; bases outside the gene matches: 5. The CDR3 is 14 amino acids. Germline V gene lookup returns CDR1 SGHAT and CDR2 FQNNGV.

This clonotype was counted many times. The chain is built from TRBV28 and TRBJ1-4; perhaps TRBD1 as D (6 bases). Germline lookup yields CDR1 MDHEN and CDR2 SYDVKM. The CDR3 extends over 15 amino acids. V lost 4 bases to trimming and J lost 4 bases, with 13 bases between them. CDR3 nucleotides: TGTGCCAGCAGTTCCCCGGACAGACTTAATGAAAAACTGTTTTTT. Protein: CASSSPDRLNEKLFF.

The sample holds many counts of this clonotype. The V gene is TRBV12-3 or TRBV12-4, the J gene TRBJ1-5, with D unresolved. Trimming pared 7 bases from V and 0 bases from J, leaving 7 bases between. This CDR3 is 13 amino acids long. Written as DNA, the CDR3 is TGTGCCAGCACCACATATAGCAATCAGCCCCAGCATTTT. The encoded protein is CASTTYSNQPQHF.

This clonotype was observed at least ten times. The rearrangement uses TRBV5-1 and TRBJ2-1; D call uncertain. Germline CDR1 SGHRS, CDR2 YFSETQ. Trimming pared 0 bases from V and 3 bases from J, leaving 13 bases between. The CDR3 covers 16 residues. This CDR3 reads CASSLGPGQFYNEQFF. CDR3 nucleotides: TGCGCCAGCAGCTTGGGGCCGGGCCAATTCTACAATGAGCAGTTCTTC.

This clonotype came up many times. The DNA for the CDR3 is TGTGCCAGTAGTATGGAGATGGGACAGGGGAGGAAAAACACCGGGGAGCTGTTTTTT. Its translation: CASSMEMGQGRKNTGELFF. The chain is built from TRBV19 and TRBJ2-2; TRBD1 agrees at 10 bases. CDR1 and CDR2 from the germline V gene are LNHDA and SQIVND (reference sequence). The length of the CDR3 is 19 residues. V gave up 3 bases and J gave up 2 bases; unmatched junction bases: 12.

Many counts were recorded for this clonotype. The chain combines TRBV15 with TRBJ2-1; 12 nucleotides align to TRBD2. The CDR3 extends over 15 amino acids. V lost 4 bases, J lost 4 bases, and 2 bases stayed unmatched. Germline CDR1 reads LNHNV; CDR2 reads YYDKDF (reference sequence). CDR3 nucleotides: TGTGCCACCAGCATCGGACTAGCGGGGTACAATGAGCAGTTCTTC. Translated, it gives CATSIGLAGYNEQFF. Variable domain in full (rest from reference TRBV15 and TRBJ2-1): DAMVIQNPRYQVTQFGKPVTLSCSQTLNHNVMYWYQQKSSQAPKLLFHYYDKDFNNEADTPDNFQSRRPNTSFCFLDIRSPGLGDTAMYLCATSIGLAGYNEQFFGPGTRLTVL.

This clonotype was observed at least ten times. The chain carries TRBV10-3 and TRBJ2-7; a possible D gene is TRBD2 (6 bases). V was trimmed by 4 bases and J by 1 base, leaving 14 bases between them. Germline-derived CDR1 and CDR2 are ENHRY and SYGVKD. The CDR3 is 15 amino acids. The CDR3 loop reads CAISVGGDPSYEQYF. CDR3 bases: TGTGCCATCAGTGTCGGAGGGGACCCATCCTACGAGCAGTACTTC.

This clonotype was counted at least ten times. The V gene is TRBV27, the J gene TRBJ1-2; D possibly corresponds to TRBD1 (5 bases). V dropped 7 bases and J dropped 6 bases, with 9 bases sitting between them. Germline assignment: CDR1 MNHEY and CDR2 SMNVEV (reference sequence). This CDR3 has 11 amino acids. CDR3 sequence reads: CASKGQDGYTF. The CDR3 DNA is TGTGCCAGCAAGGGGCAGGATGGCTACACCTTC.

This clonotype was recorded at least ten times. CDR3: CWAGDNEQFF. CDR3 DNA sequence: TGTTGGGCAGGGGACAATGAGCAGTTCTTC. The chain employs TRBV28 and TRBJ2-1, with D maybe TRBD1 (6 bases). The CDR3 extends over 10 amino acids. The germline CDR1 and CDR2 sequences are MDHEN and SYDVKM.

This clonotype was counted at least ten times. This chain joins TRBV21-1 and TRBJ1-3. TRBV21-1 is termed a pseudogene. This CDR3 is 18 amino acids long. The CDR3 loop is CASSKAPRKRSSGNTIYF. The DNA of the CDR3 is TGTGCCAGCAGCAAAGCCCCTCGGAAAAGGAGCTCTGGAAACACCATATATTTT.

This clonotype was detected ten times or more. The CDR3 region is CAISYDKASGNTIYF. The CDR3 region has the DNA TGTGCCATCAGCTACGATAAGGCGTCTGGAAACACCATATATTTT. This chain links TRBV10-3 with TRBJ1-3, with no clear D. V was pared by 6 bases and J by 1 base, with 13 bases between. This CDR3 has 15 amino acids. Germline values: CDR1 ENHRY, CDR2 SYGVKD.

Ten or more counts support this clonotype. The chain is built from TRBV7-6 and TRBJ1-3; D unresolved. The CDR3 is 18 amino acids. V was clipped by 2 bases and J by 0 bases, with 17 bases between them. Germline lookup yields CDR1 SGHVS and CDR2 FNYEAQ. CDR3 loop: CASSLMDGGRTSGNTIYF. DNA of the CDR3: TGTGCCAGCAGCTTAATGGACGGCGGACGGACCTCTGGAAACACCATATATTTT.